This TCR beta chain was found in a study of tumor-infiltrating lymphocytes in primary liver carcinoma. With 9 bases clipped from V and 3 bases from J, the junction kept 15 bases outside the gene matches. This CDR3 is built from 16 residues. Germline CDR1 SGHDT, CDR2 YYEEEE. RNA and DNA were co-extracted from approximately 20-30 mg of unsorted bulk tissue. This clonotype was picked up one time. Possible read error: a much larger clone is one base away. Production of TCR beta cDNA used around 0.45 ug total RNA together with a constant-region primer. Slightly modified ARM-PCR served as the procedure for the TCR beta libraries. These libraries came from three rounds of nested multiplex PCR. A C-beta reverse primer and TRBV1-TRBV30 forward primers served in each of the first two PCR rounds, at roughly 10 cycles apiece. MiXCR was run by TCRdb on the multiplex PCR reads, yielding one entry per CDR3 protein. The data contain around 120,000 distinct CDR3 sequences, 55% to 75% of them singletons.

Sequenced sample: liver tumor tissue from sampling region 1. Specified subset: tumor region T1, superior pole. The sequence derives from a woman in her sixties or seventies with primary liver carcinoma and hepatitis B virus infection. This rearrangement joins TRBV5-6 to TRBJ2-1; 7 nucleotides line up with TRBD2. CDR3 loop: CATWIKGGGSYNEQFF. The DNA of the CDR3 is TGTGCCACCTGGATCAAGGGTGGCGGGAGCTACAATGAGCAGTTCTTC.